Described below is a single T cell receptor (beta chain) sequence and its context. The cDNA was synthesized by 5'RACE incorporating 10-nucleotide random UMIs. Over 200 million TCR-beta sequences from 15-18 subjects were obtained in each sequencing run. TCRdb passed the 5' RACE reads through MiXCR, listing each CDR3 protein once. The sample has tens of thousands of distinct CDR3 sequences; 10% are singletons. This entry comes from a study of neurological immune-mediated disorders. The CDR3 has 15 amino acids. Per the germline V gene, CDR1 is DFQATT and CDR2 is SNEGSKA (reference sequence). The germline V and J ends were trimmed by 5 bases and 4 bases, with 17 bases remaining between them.

The clonotype originates from a woman aged 30 to 39 with HTLV-1-associated myelopathy (HAM/TSP). The sample was PBMCs. V is TRBV20-1 and J is TRBJ2-2; D is perhaps TRBD1 or TRBD2 (6 bases each). The CDR3 loop is CSARQEGGRTGELFF. CDR3 sequence (DNA): TGCAGTGCTCGACAAGAGGGGGGACGCACCGGGGAGCTGTTTTTT.